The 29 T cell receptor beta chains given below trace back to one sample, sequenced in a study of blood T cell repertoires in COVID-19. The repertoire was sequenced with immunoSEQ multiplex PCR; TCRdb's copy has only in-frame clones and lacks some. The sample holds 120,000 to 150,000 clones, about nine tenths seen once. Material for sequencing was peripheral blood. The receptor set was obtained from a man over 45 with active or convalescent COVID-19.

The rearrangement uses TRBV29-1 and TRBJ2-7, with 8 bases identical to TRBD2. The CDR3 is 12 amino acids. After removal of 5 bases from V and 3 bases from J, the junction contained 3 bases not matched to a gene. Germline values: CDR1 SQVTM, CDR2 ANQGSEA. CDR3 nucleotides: TGCAGCGTTTCGGCGGGGGGCTACGAGCAGTACTTC. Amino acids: CSVSAGGYEQYF.

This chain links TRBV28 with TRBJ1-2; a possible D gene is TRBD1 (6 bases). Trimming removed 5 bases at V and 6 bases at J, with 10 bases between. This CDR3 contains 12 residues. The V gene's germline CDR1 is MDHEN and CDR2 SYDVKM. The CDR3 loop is CASSPNRDGYTF. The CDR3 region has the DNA TGTGCCAGCAGTCCAAACAGGGATGGCTACACCTTC.

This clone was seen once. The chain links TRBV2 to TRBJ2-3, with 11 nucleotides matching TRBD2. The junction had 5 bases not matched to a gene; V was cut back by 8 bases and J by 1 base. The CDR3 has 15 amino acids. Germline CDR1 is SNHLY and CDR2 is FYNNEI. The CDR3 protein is CASGGLAVRTDTQYF. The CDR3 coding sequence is TGTGCCAGCGGGGGACTAGCGGTCCGCACAGATACGCAGTATTTT.

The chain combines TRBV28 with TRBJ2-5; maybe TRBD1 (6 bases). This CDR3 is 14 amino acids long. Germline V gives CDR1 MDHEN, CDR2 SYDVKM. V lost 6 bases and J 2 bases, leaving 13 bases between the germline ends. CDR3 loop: CASRQGIGQETQYF. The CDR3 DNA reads TGTGCCAGCAGGCAGGGGATCGGGCAAGAGACCCAGTACTTC.

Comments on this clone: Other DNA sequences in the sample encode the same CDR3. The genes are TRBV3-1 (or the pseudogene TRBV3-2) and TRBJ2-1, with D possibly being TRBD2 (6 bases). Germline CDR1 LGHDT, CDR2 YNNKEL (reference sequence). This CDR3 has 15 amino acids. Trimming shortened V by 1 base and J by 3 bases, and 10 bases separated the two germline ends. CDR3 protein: CASSQAGVFYNEQFF. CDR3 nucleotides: TGTGCCAGCAGCCAAGCGGGAGTCTTCTACAATGAGCAGTTCTTC.

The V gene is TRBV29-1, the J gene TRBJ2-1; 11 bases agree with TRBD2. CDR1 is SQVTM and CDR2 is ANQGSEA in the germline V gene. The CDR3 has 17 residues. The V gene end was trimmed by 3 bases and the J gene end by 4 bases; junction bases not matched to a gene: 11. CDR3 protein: CSVEAPLRLAGYNEQFF. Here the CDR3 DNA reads TGCAGCGTTGAGGCTCCATTACGACTAGCGGGGTACAATGAGCAGTTCTTC.

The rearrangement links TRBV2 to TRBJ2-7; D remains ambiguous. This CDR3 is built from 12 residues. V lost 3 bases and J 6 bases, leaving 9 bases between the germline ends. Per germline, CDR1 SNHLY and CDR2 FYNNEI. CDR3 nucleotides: TGTGCCAGCAGTGAGCTCAGGCGCGAGCAGTACTTC. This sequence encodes CASSELRREQYF.

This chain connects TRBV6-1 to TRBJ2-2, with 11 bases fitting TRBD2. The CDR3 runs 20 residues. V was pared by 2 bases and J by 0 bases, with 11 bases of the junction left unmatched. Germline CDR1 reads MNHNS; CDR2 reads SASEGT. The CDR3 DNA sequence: TGTGCCAGCAGTGAAAAAAACCCGGGACTAGCGGTAACGAACACCGGGGAGCTGTTTTTT. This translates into CASSEKNPGLAVTNTGELFF.

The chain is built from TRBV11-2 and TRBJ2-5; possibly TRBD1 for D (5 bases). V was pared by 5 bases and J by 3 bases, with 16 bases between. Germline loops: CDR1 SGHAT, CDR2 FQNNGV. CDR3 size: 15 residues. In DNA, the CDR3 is TGTGCCAGCAGCCCAGGGTTGGGCAGAAAAGAGACCCAGTACTTC. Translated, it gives CASSPGLGRKETQYF.

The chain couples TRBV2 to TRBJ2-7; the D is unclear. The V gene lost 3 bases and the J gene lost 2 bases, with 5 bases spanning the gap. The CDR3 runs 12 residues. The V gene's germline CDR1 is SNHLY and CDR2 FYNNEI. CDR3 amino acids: CASSDPAYEQYF. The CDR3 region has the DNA TGTGCCAGCAGTGACCCGGCCTACGAGCAGTACTTC.

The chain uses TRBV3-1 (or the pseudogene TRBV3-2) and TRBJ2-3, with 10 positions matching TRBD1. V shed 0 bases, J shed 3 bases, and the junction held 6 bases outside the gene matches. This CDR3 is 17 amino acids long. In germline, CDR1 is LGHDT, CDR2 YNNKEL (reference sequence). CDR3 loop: CASSQDLDRGKTDTQYF. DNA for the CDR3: TGTGCCAGCAGCCAAGATCTGGACAGGGGGAAGACAGATACGCAGTATTTT.

CDR3 sequence: CASSLYRGEKLFF. In DNA, the CDR3 is TGTGCCAGCAGTTTATACCGGGGGGAAAAACTGTTTTTT. The chain links TRBV28 to TRBJ1-4; possibly TRBD1 for D (5 bases). Germline V gene data show CDR1 as MDHEN and CDR2 as SYDVKM. The V end lost 1 base, the J end lost 8 bases, and 8 bases lay between the germline ends. The CDR3 spans 13 residues.

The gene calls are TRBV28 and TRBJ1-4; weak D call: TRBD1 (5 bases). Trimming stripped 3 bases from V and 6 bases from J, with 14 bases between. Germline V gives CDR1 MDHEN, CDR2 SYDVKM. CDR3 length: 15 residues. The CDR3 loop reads CASSFRSRGDEKLFF. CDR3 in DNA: TGTGCCAGCAGTTTCCGGAGCCGGGGGGATGAAAAACTGTTTTTT.

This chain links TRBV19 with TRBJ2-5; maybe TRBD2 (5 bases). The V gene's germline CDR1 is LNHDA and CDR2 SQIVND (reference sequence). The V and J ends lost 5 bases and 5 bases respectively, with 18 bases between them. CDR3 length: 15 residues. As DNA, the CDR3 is TGTGCCAGTAGTGTCCGGCTGACTCGAGGGGAGACCCAGTACTTC. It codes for CASSVRLTRGETQYF.

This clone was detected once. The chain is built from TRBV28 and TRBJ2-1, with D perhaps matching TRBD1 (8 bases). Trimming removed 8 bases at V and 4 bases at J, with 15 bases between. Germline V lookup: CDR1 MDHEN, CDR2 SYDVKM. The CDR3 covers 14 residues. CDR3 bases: TGTGCCAGCGGACAGGGCGGGGGATACAATGAGCAGTTCTTC. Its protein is CASGQGGGYNEQFF.

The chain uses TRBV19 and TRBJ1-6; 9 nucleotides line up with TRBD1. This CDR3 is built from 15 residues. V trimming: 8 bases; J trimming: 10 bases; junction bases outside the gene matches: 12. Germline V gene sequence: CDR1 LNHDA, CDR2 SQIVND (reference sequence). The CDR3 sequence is CASLEGTGRNSPLHF. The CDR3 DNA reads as TGTGCCAGTCTAGAGGGGACAGGGCGGAACTCACCCCTCCACTTT.

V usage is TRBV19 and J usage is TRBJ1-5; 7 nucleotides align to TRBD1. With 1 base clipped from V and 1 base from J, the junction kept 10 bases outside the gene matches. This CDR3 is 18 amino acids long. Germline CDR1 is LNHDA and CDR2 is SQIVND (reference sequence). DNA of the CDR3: TGTGCCAGTAGTATAGCCCGAGGACAGGCTTCGAGCAATCAGCCCCAGCATTTT. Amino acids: CASSIARGQASSNQPQHF.

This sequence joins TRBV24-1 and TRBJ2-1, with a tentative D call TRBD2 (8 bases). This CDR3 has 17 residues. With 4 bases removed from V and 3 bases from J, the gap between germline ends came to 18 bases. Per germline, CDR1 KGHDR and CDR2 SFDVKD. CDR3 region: CATSEGGTSGFYNEQFF. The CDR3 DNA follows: TGTGCCACCAGTGAAGGGGGCACTAGCGGTTTCTACAATGAGCAGTTCTTC.

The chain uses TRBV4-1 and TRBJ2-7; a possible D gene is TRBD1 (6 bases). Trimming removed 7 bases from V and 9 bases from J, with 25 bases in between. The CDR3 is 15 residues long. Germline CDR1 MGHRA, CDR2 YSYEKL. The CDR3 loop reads CASTLHRAGTNGQYF. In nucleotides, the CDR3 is TGCGCCAGCACCCTCCACAGGGCCGGGACCAACGGGCAGTACTTC.

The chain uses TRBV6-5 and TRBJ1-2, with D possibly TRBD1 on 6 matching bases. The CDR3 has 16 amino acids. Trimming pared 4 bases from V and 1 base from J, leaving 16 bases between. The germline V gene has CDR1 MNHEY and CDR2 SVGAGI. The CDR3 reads CASSWGRQENNYGYTF. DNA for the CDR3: TGTGCCAGCAGTTGGGGAAGACAGGAAAATAACTATGGCTACACCTTC.

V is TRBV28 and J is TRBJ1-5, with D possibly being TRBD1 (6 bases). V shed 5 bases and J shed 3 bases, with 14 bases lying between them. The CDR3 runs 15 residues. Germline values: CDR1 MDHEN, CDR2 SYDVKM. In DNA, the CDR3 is TGTGCCAGCAGTCGGGGACAAGCGGACAATCAGCCCCAGCATTTT. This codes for CASSRGQADNQPQHF.

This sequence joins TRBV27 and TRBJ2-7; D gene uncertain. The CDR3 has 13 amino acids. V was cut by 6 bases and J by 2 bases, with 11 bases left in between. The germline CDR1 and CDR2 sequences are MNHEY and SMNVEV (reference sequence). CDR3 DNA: TGTGCCAGCAGCCTTACAGTGGCCTACGAGCAGTACTTC. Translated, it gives CASSLTVAYEQYF.

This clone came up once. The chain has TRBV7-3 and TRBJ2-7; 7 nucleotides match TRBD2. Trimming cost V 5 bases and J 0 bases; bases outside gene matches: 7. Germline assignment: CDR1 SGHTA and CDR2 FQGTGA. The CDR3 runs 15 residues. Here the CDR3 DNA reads TGTGCCAGCAGCCCTAGCGGATCTCGCTCCTACGAGCAGTACTTC. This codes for CASSPSGSRSYEQYF.

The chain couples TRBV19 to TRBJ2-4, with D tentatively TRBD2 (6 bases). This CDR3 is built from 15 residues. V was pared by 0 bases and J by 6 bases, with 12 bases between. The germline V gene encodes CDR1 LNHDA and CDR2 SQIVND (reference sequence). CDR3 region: CASSIDGRRRNIQYF. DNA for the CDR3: TGTGCCAGTAGTATAGATGGGAGGAGGAGAAACATTCAGTACTTC.

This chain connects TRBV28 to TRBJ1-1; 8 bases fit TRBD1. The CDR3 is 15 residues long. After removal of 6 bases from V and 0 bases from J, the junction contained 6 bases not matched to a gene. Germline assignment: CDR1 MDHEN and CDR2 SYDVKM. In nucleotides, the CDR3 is TGTGCCAGCAGCGAATTGGACAGGGTGAACACTGAAGCTTTCTTT. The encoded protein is CASSELDRVNTEAFF.

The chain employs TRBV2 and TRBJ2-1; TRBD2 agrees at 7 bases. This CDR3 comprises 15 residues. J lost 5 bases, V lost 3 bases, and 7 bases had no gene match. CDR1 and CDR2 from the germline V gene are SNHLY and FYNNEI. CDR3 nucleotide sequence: TGTGCCAGCAGTGATTCGAGAGGGACTAACAATGAGCAGTTCTTC. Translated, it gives CASSDSRGTNNEQFF.

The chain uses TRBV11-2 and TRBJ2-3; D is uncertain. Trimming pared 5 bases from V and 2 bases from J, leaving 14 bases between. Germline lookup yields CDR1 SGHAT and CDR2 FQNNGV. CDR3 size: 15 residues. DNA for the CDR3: TGTGCCAGCAGCCGAACATTCTCTCACACAGATACGCAGTATTTT. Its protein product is CASSRTFSHTDTQYF.

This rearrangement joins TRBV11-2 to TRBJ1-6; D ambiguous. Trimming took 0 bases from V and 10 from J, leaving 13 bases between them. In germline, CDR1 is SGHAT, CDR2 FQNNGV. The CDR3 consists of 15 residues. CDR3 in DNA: TGTGCCAGCAGCTTAGATAGGAGGGTTCGATCACCCCTCCACTTT. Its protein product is CASSLDRRVRSPLHF. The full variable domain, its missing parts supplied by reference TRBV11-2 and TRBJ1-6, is EAGVAQSPRYKIIEKRQSVAFWCNPISGHATLYWYQQILGQGPKLLIQFQNNGVVDDSQLPKDRFSAERLKGVDSTLKIQPAKLEDSAVYLCASSLDRRVRSPLHFGNGTRLTVT.

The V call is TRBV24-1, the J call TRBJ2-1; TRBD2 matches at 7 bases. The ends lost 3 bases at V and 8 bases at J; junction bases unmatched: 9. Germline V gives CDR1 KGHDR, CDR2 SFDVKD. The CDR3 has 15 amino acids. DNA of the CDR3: TGTGCCACCAGTGATCGCGCGGGAGTTGTCGATGAGCAGTTCTTC. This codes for CATSDRAGVVDEQFF.